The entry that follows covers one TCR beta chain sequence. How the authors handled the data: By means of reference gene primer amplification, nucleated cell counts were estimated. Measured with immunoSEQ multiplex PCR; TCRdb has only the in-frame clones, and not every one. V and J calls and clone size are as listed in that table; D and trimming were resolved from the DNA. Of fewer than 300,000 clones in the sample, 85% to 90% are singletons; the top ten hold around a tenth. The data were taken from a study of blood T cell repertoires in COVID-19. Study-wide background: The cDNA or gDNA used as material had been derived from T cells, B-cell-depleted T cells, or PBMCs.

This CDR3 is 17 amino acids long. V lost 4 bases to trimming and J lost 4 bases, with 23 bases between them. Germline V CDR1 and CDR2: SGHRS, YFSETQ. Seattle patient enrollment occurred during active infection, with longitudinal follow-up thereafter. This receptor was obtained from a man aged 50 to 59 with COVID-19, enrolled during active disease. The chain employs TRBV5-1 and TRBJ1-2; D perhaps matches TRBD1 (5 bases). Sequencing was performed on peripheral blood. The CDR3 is CASSLRDSRHDGYGYTF. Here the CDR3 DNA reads TGCGCCAGCAGCCTTCGAGACAGTAGGCACGATGGCTATGGCTACACCTTC.